One and the same sample provided the 13 T cell receptor beta chains below, sequenced in a study of blood T cell repertoires in COVID-19. Method: immunoSEQ multiplex PCR; TCRdb's copy keeps in-frame clones and lacks some. The table includes 150,000 to 200,000 clones, approximately 83% detected once. Sequenced input: peripheral blood. The receptors shown here come from a man over 45 with active or convalescent COVID-19.

The rearrangement links TRBV6-5 to TRBJ2-7, with D possibly being TRBD2 (6 bases). Germline V lookup: CDR1 MNHEY, CDR2 SVGAGI. The V end was cut by 2 bases, the J end by 9 bases, with 17 bases between. This CDR3 is built from 14 residues. CDR3 nucleotide sequence: TGTGCCAGCAGTTACGAGGGACGGACTACGCCGCAGTACTTC. Its translation: CASSYEGRTTPQYF.

This clone was found once. The rearrangement uses TRBV7-3 and TRBJ2-1; D perhaps matches TRBD2 (5 bases). The CDR3 has 13 residues. From germline, CDR1 is SGHTA and CDR2 FQGTGA. Trimming pared 6 bases from V and 7 bases from J, leaving 13 bases between. The CDR3 loop reads CASSLGGPNEQFF. CDR3 DNA: TGTGCCAGCAGTCTCGGAGGCCCGAATGAGCAGTTCTTC.

V usage is TRBV5-5 and J usage is TRBJ2-7; maybe TRBD2 (6 bases). The CDR3 has 16 residues. Germline CDR1 reads SGHKS; CDR2 reads YYEKEE (reference sequence). V dropped 5 bases and J dropped 7 bases, with 25 bases sitting between them. The DNA of the CDR3 is TGTGCCAGCAGTCAAATTAGCGGCAGTGGGGTCCGGGAGCAGTACTTC. The encoded protein is CASSQISGSGVREQYF.

V and J are TRBV5-1 and TRBJ2-2; D is perhaps TRBD1 (5 bases). The CDR3 covers 16 residues. The V gene lost 0 bases and the J gene lost 6 bases, with 15 bases spanning the gap. The germline V gene encodes CDR1 SGHRS and CDR2 YFSETQ. The CDR3 loop is CASSLGIQGVPGELFF. For the CDR3, the DNA is TGCGCCAGCAGCTTGGGAATTCAGGGTGTTCCCGGGGAGCTGTTTTTT.

Only one count was recorded for this clone. This chain links TRBV5-4 with TRBJ1-2, with a tentative D call TRBD1 (5 bases). The germline V and J ends were trimmed by 0 bases and 2 bases, with 8 bases remaining between them. The CDR3 is made up of 14 amino acids. Germline V gene sequence: CDR1 SGHNT, CDR2 YYREEE (reference sequence). In DNA form, the CDR3 reads TGTGCCAGCAGCTTGGGGGCAGGGAACTATGGCTACACCTTC. Its protein product is CASSLGAGNYGYTF.

The V and J genes are TRBV11-2 and TRBJ2-7, with D unclear. The V and J ends lost 5 bases and 1 base respectively, with 15 bases between them. The CDR3 runs to 15 residues. Germline loops: CDR1 SGHAT, CDR2 FQNNGV. CDR3 region: CASSRGGYGSYEQYF. CDR3 sequence (DNA): TGTGCCAGCAGCCGTGGTGGATACGGGTCCTACGAGCAGTACTTC.

This chain joins TRBV28 and TRBJ1-2, with 10 nucleotides matching TRBD1. J lost 6 bases, V lost 1 base, and 5 bases had no gene match. The CDR3 has 15 amino acids. CDR1 is MDHEN and CDR2 is SYDVKM in the germline V gene. In DNA, the CDR3 is TGTGCCAGCAGTTTATACGCCGGGACAGGGGATGGCTACACCTTC. This codes for CASSLYAGTGDGYTF.

The chain carries TRBV30 and TRBJ1-2; no firm D call. V was cut by 1 base and J by 6 bases, with 3 bases left in between. Looked up from germline, CDR1 is GTSNPN and CDR2 is SVGIG (reference sequence). This CDR3 has 10 amino acids. CDR3 sequence (DNA): TGTGCCTGGAGTGGTAATGGCTACACCTTC. The encoded protein is CAWSGNGYTF.

The V call is TRBV9, the J call TRBJ2-5; D is possibly TRBD1 (6 bases). This CDR3 spans 14 amino acids. V was cut by 2 bases and J by 2 bases, with 10 bases left in between. Germline CDR1 SGDLS, CDR2 YYNGEE. CDR3 residues: CASSVDSTQETQYF. The CDR3 region has the DNA TGTGCCAGCAGCGTGGACAGTACGCAAGAGACCCAGTACTTC.

The genes are TRBV30 and TRBJ1-5; the match to TRBD1 covers 10 bases. V shed 2 bases, J shed 2 bases, and the junction held 3 bases outside the gene matches. This CDR3 has 15 amino acids. Germline V gives CDR1 GTSNPN, CDR2 SVGIG (reference sequence). The CDR3, as DNA: TGTGCCTGGAGTCCCGGGACAGGGGGCAATCAGCCCCAGCATTTT. Translation gives CAWSPGTGGNQPQHF.

The gene calls are TRBV6-5 and TRBJ1-1, with a possible D match to TRBD1 (6 bases). This CDR3 has 15 residues. V was pared by 0 bases and J by 5 bases, with 13 bases between. CDR1 is MNHEY and CDR2 is SVGAGI in the germline V gene. In DNA form, the CDR3 reads TGTGCCAGCAGTTACTCGAGAAGGGGGGGGACTGAAGCTTTCTTT. It encodes CASSYSRRGGTEAFF.

The V call is TRBV6-1, the J call TRBJ2-7; TRBD1 matches at 10 bases. This CDR3 contains 16 residues. With 3 bases clipped from V and 1 base from J, the junction kept 6 bases outside the gene matches. Germline V gene data show CDR1 as MNHNS and CDR2 as SASEGT. Here the CDR3 DNA reads TGTGCCAGCAGTGACCCGGGACAGGGGAGTTCCTACGAGCAGTACTTC. It encodes CASSDPGQGSSYEQYF.

The genes are TRBV19 and TRBJ1-1; 7 bases match TRBD1. Per germline, CDR1 LNHDA and CDR2 SQIVND (reference sequence). With V trimmed by 6 bases and J by 9 bases, 7 bases remained unmatched. The CDR3 loop spans 12 amino acids. CDR3 region: CASRPMGQKAFF. In DNA form, the CDR3 reads TGTGCCAGTAGACCGATGGGACAGAAAGCTTTCTTT. The whole variable domain, remainder taken from reference TRBV19 and TRBJ1-1, is DGGITQSPKYLFRKEGQNVTLSCEQNLNHDAMYWYRQDPGQGLRLIYYSQIVNDFQKGDIAEGYSVSREKKESFPLTVTSAQKNPTAFYLCASRPMGQKAFFGQGTRLTVV.